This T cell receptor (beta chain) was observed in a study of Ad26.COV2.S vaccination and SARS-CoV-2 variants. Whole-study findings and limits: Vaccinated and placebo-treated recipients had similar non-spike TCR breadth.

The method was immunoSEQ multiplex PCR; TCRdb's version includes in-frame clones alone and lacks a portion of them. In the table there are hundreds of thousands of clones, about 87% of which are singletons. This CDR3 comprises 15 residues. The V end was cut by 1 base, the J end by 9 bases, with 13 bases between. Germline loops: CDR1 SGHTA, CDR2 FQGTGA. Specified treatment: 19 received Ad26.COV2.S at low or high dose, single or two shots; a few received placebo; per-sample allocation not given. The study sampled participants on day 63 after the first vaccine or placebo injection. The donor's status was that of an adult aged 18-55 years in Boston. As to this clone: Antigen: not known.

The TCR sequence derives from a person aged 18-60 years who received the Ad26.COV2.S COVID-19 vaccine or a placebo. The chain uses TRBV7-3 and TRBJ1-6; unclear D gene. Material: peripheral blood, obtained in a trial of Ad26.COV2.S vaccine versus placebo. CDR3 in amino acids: CASSLMRGKGSPLHF. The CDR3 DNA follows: TGTGCCAGCAGCTTAATGCGGGGAAAGGGTTCACCCCTCCACTTT.